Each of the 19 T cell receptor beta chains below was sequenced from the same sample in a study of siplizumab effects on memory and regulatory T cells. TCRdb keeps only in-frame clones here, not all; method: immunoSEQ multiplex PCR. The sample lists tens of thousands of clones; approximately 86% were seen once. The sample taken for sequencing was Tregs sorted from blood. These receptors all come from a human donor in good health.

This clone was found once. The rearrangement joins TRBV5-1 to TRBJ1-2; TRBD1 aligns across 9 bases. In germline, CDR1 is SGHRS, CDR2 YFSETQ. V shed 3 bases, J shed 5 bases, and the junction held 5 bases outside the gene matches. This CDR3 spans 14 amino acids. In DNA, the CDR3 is TGCGCCAGCAGCTCCGGGACAGGGATTTATGGCTACACCTTC. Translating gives CASSSGTGIYGYTF. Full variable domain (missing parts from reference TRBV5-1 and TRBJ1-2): KAGVTQTPRYLIKTRGQQVTLSCSPISGHRSVSWYQQTPGQGLQFLFEYFSETQRNKGNFPGRFSGRQFSNSRSEMNVSTLELGDSALYLCASSSGTGIYGYTFGSGTRLTVV.

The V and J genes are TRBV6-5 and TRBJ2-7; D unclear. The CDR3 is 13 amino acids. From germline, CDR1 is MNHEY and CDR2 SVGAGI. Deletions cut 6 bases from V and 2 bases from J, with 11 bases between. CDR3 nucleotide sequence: TGTGCCAGCAGCTACGGACGACCCTACGAGCAGTACTTC. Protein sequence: CASSYGRPYEQYF.

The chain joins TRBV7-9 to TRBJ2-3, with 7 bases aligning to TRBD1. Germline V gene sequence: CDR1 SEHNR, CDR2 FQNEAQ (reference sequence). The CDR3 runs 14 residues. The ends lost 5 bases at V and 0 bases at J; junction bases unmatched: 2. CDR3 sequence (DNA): TGTGCCAGCAGCCCAGGGGGTAGCACAGATACGCAGTATTTT. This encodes CASSPGGSTDTQYF.

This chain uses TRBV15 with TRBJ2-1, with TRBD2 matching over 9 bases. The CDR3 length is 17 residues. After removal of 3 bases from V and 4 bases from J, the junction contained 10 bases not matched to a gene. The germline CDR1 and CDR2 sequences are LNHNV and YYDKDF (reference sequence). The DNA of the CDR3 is TGTGCCACCAGCAGGCCTCCCTCTAGCGGGGCTTACAATGAGCAGTTCTTC. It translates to CATSRPPSSGAYNEQFF.

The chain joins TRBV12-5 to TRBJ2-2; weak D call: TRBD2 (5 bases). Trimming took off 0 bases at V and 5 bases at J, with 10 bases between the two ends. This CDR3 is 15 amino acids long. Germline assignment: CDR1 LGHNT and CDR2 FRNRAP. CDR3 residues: CASGLVGRETGELFF. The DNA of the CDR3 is TGTGCTAGTGGTTTGGTCGGTAGGGAGACCGGGGAGCTGTTTTTT.

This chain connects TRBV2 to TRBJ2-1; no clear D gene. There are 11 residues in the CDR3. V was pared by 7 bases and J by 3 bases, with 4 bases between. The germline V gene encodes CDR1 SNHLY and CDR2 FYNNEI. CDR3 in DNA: TGTGCCAGCACGGTCTACAATGAGCAGTTCTTC. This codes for CASTVYNEQFF.

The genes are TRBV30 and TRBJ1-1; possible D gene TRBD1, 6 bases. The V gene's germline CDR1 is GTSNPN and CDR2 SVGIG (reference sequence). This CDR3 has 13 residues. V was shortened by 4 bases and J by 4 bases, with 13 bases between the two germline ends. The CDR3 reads CAWKTGIRTEAFF. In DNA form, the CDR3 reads TGTGCCTGGAAAACAGGGATTCGCACTGAAGCTTTCTTT.

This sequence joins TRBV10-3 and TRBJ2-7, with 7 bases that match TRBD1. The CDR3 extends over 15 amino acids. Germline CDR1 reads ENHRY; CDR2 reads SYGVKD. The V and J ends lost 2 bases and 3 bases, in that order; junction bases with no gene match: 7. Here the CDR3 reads CAISEGDSRLYEQYF. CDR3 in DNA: TGTGCCATCAGTGAGGGGGACAGCCGCCTCTACGAGCAGTACTTC.

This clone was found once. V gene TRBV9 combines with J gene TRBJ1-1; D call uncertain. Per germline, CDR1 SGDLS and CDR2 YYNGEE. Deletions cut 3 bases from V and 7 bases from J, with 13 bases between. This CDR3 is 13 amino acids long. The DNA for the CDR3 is TGTGCCAGCAGCGCCGTTAACGGGTATGAAGCTTTCTTT. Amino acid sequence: CASSAVNGYEAFF.

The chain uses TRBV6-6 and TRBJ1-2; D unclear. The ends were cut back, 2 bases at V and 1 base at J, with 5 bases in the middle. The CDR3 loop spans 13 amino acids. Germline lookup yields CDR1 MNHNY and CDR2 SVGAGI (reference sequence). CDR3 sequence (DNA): TGTGCCAGCAGTTACCCGGGTAACTATGGCTACACCTTC. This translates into CASSYPGNYGYTF.

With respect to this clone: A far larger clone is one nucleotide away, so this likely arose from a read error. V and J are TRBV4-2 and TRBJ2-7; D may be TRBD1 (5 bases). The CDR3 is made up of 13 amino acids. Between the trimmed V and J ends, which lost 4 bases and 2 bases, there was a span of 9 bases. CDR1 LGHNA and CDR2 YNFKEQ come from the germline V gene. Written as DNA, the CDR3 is TGTGCCAGCAGCCGAGACAGAACCTACGAGCAGTACTTC. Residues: CASSRDRTYEQYF.

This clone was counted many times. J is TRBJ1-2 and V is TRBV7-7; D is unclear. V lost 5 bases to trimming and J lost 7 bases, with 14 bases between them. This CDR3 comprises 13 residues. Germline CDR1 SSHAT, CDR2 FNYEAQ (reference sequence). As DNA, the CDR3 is TGTGCCAGCAGCCCCGGAAACGGGTGTGGCTACACCTTC. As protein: CASSPGNGCGYTF. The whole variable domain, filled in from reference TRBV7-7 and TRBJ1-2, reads GAGVSQSPRYKVTKRGQDVTLRCDPISSHATLYWYQQALGQGPEFLTYFNYEAQPDKSGLPSDRFSAERPEGSISTLTIQRTEQRDSAMYRCASSPGNGCGYTFGSGTRLTVV.

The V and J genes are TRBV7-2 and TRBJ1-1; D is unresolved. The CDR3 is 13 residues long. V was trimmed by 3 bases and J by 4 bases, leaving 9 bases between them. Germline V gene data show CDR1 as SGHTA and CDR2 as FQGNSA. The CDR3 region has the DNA TGTGCCAGCAGCTTTCGTCGTGGCACTGAAGCTTTCTTT. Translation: CASSFRRGTEAFF.

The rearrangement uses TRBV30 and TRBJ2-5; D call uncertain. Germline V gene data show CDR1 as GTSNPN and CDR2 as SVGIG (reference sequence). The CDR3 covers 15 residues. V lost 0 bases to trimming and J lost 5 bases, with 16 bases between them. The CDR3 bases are TGTGCCTGGAGTGTCCGGCGAGGTGGGCCGGAGACCCAGTACTTC. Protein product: CAWSVRRGGPETQYF.

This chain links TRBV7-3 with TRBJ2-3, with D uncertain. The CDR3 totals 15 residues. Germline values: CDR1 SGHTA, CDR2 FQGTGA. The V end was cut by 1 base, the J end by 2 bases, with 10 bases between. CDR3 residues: CASSLMPQLTDTQYF. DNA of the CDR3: TGTGCCAGCAGCTTAATGCCCCAGCTCACAGATACGCAGTATTTT.

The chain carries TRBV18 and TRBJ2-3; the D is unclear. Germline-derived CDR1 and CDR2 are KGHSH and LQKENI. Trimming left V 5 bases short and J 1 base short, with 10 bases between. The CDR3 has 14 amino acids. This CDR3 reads CASSGGLRTDTQYF. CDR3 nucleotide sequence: TGTGCCAGCTCAGGTGGTCTTCGCACAGATACGCAGTATTTT.

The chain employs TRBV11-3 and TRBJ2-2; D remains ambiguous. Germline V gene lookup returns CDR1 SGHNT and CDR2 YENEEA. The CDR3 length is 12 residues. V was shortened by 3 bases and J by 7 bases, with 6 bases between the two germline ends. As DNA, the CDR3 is TGTGCCAGCAGCTTTACCGGCGGGGAGCTGTTTTTT. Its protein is CASSFTGGELFF.

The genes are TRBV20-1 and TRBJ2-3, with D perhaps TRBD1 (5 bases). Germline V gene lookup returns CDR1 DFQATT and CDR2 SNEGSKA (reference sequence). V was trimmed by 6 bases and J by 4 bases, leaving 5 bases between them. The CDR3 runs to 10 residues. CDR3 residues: CSAGADTQYF. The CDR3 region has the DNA TGCAGTGCAGGGGCAGATACGCAGTATTTT.

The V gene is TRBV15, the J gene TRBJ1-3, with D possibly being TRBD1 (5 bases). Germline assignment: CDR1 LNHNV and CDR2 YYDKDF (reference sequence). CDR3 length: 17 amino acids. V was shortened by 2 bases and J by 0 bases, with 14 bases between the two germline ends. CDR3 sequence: CATSRPRDSSSGNTIYF. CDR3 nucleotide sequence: TGTGCCACCAGCAGACCTAGGGACTCGAGCTCTGGAAACACCATATATTTT.